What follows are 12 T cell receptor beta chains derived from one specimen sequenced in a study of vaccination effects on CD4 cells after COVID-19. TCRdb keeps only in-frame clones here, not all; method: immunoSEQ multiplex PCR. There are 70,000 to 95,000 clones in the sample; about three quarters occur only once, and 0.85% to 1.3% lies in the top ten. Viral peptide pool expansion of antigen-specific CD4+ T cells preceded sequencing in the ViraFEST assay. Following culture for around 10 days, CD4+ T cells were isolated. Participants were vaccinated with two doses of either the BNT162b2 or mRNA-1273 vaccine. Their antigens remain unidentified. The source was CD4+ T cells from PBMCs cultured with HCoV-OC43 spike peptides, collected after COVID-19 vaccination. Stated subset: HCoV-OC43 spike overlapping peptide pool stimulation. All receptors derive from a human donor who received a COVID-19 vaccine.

The CDR3 is CASSARGESYEQYV. The CDR3 DNA is TGTGCCAGCAGCGCCCGAGGGGAGTCCTACGAGCAGTACGTC. This chain joins TRBV7-2 and TRBJ2-7; TRBD1 or TRBD2 may be the D gene (5 bases each). Germline V gives CDR1 SGHTA, CDR2 FQGNSA. Trimming stripped 5 bases from V and 1 base from J, with 12 bases between. This CDR3 is 14 amino acids long.

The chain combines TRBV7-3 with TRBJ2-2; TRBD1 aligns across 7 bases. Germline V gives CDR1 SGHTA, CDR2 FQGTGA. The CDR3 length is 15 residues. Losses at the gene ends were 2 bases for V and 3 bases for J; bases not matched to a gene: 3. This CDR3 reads CASSLLGTDTGELFF. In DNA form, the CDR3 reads TGTGCCAGCAGCTTATTAGGGACAGACACCGGGGAGCTGTTTTTT.

The CDR3 spells CASSYTTGSGQPQHF. The CDR3 DNA reads TGTGCCAGCAGTTACACGACAGGGTCCGGTCAGCCCCAGCATTTT. V is TRBV6-6 and J is TRBJ1-5; 7 bases agree with TRBD1. The CDR3 runs to 15 residues. Germline CDR1 MNHNY, CDR2 SVGAGI (reference sequence). Germline trimming cut 2 bases from V and 6 bases from J; bases unmatched to any gene: 7.

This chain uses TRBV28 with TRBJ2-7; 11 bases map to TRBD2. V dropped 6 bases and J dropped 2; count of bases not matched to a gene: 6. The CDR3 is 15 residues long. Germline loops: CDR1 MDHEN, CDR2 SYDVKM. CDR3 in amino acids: CASSSTSGGTYEQYV. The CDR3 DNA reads TGTGCCAGCAGCTCAACTAGCGGGGGTACCTACGAGCAGTACGTC.

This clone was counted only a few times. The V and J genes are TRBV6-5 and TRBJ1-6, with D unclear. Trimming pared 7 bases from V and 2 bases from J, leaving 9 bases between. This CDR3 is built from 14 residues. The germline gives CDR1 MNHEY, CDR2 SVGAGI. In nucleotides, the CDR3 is TGTGCCAGCACCGCCGGGCCCTATAATTCACCCCTCCACTTT. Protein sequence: CASTAGPYNSPLHF.

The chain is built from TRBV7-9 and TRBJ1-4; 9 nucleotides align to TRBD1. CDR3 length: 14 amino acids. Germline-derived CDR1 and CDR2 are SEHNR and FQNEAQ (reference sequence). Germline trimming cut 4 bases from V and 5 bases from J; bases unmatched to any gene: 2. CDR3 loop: CASSSQGANEKLFF. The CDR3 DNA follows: TGTGCCAGCAGCTCACAGGGGGCAAATGAAAAACTGTTTTTT. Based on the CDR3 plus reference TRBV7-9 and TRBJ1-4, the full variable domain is DTGVSQNPRHKITKRGQNVTFRCDPISEHNRLYWYRQTLGQGPEFLTYFQNEAQLEKSRLLSDRFSAERPKGSFSTLEIQRTEQGDSAMYLCASSSQGANEKLFFGSGTQLSVL.

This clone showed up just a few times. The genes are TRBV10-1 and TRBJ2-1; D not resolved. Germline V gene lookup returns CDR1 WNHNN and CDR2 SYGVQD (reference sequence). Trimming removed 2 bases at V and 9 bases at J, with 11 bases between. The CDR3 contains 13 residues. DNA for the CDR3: TGCGCCAGCAGTGAGAGCCCAGCCCGTGAGCAGTTCTTC. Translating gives CASSESPAREQFF.

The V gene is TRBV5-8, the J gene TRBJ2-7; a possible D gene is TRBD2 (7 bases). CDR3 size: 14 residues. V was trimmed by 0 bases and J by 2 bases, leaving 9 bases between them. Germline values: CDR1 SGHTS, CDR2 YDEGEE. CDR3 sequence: CASSLAGGPYEQYV. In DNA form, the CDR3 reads TGTGCCAGCAGCTTGGCCGGGGGGCCCTACGAGCAGTACGTC.

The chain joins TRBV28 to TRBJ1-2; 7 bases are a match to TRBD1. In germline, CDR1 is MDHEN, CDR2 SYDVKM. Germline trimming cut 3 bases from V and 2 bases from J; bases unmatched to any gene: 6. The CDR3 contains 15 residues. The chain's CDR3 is CASSFPGQNNYGYTF. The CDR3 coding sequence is TGTGCCAGCAGTTTCCCGGGACAGAACAACTATGGCTACACCTTC.

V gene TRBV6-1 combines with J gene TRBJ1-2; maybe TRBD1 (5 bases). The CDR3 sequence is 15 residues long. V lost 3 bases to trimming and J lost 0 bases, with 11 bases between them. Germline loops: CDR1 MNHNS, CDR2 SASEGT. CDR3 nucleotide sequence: TGTGCCAGCAGTGATGAGGGGCGACCTAACTATGGCTACACCTTC. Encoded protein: CASSDEGRPNYGYTF.

The CDR3 sequence is CASSSYSDSPLHF. For the CDR3, the DNA is TGCGCCAGCAGCTCCTACTCGGATTCACCCCTCCACTTT. The chain carries TRBV5-1 and TRBJ1-6; no clear D. Looked up from germline, CDR1 is SGHRS and CDR2 is YFSETQ. The CDR3 runs to 13 residues. V was cut by 3 bases and J by 8 bases, with 9 bases left in between.

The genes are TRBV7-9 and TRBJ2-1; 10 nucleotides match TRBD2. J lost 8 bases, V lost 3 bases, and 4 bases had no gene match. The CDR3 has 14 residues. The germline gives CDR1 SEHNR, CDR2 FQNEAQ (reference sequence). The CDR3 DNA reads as TGTGCCAGCAGCTTCCATAGCGGGGGGTATGAGCAGTTCTTC. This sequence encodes CASSFHSGGYEQFF.